This T cell receptor beta chain was identified during a study of cytomegalovirus exposure and HLA in healthy donors. In the study overall: Drawn from HLA-typed donors, about 85 million unique TCRs were held in an early data release.

The ends lost 3 bases at V and 1 base at J; junction bases unmatched: 4. CDR3 length: 15 residues. Germline V gene sequence: CDR1 SGHVS, CDR2 FNYEAQ. This clone has a single count. 60 Vbeta and 13 Jbeta primers were used in PCR. Sequenced by immunoSEQ multiplex PCR; TCRdb stores in-frame clones only, minus some. Of some 98,000 clones listed, 80% to 85% are singletons. Sequenced sample: PBMCs. This clonotype was obtained from a man aged 35 to 55 in good health and CMV-seronegative. The chain combines TRBV7-6 with TRBJ2-7, with 9 bases fitting TRBD1. CDR3 protein: CASSLKTGGSYEQYF. In DNA, the CDR3 is TGTGCCAGCAGCTTGAAGACAGGGGGGTCCTACGAGCAGTACTTC. The entire variable domain, with the rest obtained from reference TRBV7-6 and TRBJ2-7, is as follows: GAGVSQSPRYKVTKRGQDVALRCDPISGHVSLYWYRQALGQGPEFLTYFNYEAQQDKSGLPNDRFSAERPEGSISTLTIQRTEQRDSAMYRCASSLKTGGSYEQYFGPGTRLTVT.